One sample yielded the 24 T cell receptor beta chains listed below, sequenced in a study of shared T cell receptors in the human thymus. Sequencing was performed with immunoSEQ multiplex PCR; in TCRdb, only in-frame clones are kept and a portion is missing. The table shows some 640,000 clones, with about 89% occurring only once. This same sample was also part of a study on human thymus T cells.

Sample: thymocytes. The receptors shown here come from a boy under three years old with a congenital heart defect.

The CDR3 DNA sequence: TGCGCCAGCAGTCCGCACAGGGATACCTACGAGCAGTACTTC. It is translated as CASSPHRDTYEQYF. V is TRBV5-1 and J is TRBJ2-7; weak D call: TRBD1 (6 bases). This CDR3 is built from 14 residues. V was pared by 5 bases and J by 2 bases, with 14 bases between. From germline, CDR1 is SGHRS and CDR2 YFSETQ.

The J gene is TRBJ1-5, the V gene TRBV4-3; weak D call: TRBD1 (5 bases). Trimming removed 0 bases at V and 3 bases at J, with 15 bases between. Germline loops: CDR1 LGHNA, CDR2 YSLEER. The CDR3 has 17 amino acids. DNA of the CDR3: TGCGCCAGCAGCCAAGACTACAGAGCAGGGCTCAATCAGCCCCAGCATTTT. Protein: CASSQDYRAGLNQPQHF.

The chain employs TRBV4-3 and TRBJ2-5; D unclear. The CDR3 totals 13 residues. CDR1 LGHNA and CDR2 YSLEER come from the germline V gene. Trimming removed 3 bases from V and 7 bases from J, with 12 bases in between. The CDR3 region has the DNA TGCGCCAGCAGCCAGGGCCTCCCCGGGACCCAGTACTTC. The encoded protein is CASSQGLPGTQYF.

The chain's CDR3 is CASSLVRWDRSVQFF. The CDR3 region has the DNA TGTGCCAGCAGCTTGGTTCGTTGGGACAGGTCAGTGCAGTTCTTC. V is TRBV5-6 and J is TRBJ2-1; 8 bases map to TRBD1. Germline values: CDR1 SGHDT, CDR2 YYEEEE. Unmatched junction bases numbered 11, after V lost 0 bases and J lost 12 bases. The CDR3 extends over 15 amino acids.

This clone was observed once. V and J are TRBV6-1 and TRBJ1-1; TRBD1 agrees at 7 bases. The CDR3 spans 15 residues. Trimming at V came to 5 bases and at J to 3 bases, leaving 9 bases not matched to a gene. Germline CDR1 and CDR2: MNHNS and SASEGT. In nucleotides, the CDR3 is TGTGCCAGCAGTCCACCCGGGACAGTCGACACTGAAGCTTTCTTT. It codes for CASSPPGTVDTEAFF.

The chain carries TRBV5-6 and TRBJ1-5; the D gene is possibly TRBD1 (5 bases). Germline-derived CDR1 and CDR2 are SGHDT and YYEEEE. The CDR3 sequence is 16 residues long. The germline V and J ends were trimmed by 0 bases and 6 bases, with 16 bases remaining between them. As DNA, the CDR3 is TGTGCCAGCAGCTTGGCTTCTACGGGGGTATCTCAGCCCCAGCATTTT. Translation gives CASSLASTGVSQPQHF.

This chain joins TRBV7-2 and TRBJ2-3; a possible D gene is TRBD1 (5 bases). The V end lost 4 bases, the J end lost 5 bases, and 16 bases lay between the germline ends. Germline CDR1 reads SGHTA; CDR2 reads FQGNSA. The length of the CDR3 is 15 residues. CDR3 residues: CASSSGQGPLDTQYF. The DNA of the CDR3 is TGTGCCAGCAGCTCAGGTCAGGGCCCCTTAGATACGCAGTATTTT.

The chain has TRBV6-5 and TRBJ1-6; the D is unclear. Germline-derived CDR1 and CDR2 are MNHEY and SVGAGI. The CDR3 is 15 residues long. Trimming stripped 6 bases from V and 8 bases from J, with 17 bases between. The CDR3 is CASRLQPPHDSPLHF. In nucleotides, the CDR3 is TGTGCCAGCAGATTACAGCCACCCCATGATTCACCCCTCCACTTT.

The chain has TRBV5-1 and TRBJ1-1; D is perhaps TRBD1 (5 bases). The CDR3 spans 13 residues. The V gene lost 4 bases and the J gene lost 6 bases, with 13 bases spanning the gap. CDR1 is SGHRS and CDR2 is YFSETQ in the germline V gene. The chain's CDR3 is CASSPQTDSEAFF. CDR3 DNA sequence: TGCGCCAGCAGCCCGCAGACAGACTCTGAAGCTTTCTTT.

The chain is built from TRBV10-1 and TRBJ2-3, with 10 bases that match TRBD2. CDR3 length equals 13 residues. After removal of 9 bases from V and 4 bases from J, the junction contained 4 bases not matched to a gene. Germline loops: CDR1 WNHNN, CDR2 SYGVQD (reference sequence). DNA for the CDR3: TGCGCCAGTACAGCGGGAGGGGCAGATACGCAGTATTTT. Translated, it gives CASTAGGADTQYF.

V usage is TRBV19 and J usage is TRBJ1-6, with D perhaps matching TRBD1 (5 bases). Looked up from germline, CDR1 is LNHDA and CDR2 is SQIVND (reference sequence). V lost 4 bases to trimming and J lost 8 bases, with 9 bases between them. This CDR3 is built from 13 residues. CDR3 sequence (DNA): TGTGCCAGTAGTACTAGACAGTATTCACCCCTCCACTTT. Encoded protein: CASSTRQYSPLHF.

The chain joins TRBV19 to TRBJ1-2; tentative D call: TRBD1 (5 bases). V shed 4 bases and J shed 3 bases, with 15 bases lying between them. Per germline, CDR1 LNHDA and CDR2 SQIVND (reference sequence). The CDR3 has 15 amino acids. The CDR3 loop is CASSKMTDNHYGYTF. The CDR3 DNA reads TGTGCCAGTAGTAAAATGACAGACAACCACTATGGCTACACCTTC.

The V gene is TRBV6-5, the J gene TRBJ2-7, with D possibly being TRBD1 (5 bases). Germline lookup yields CDR1 MNHEY and CDR2 SVGAGI. V dropped 6 bases and J dropped 6 bases, with 15 bases sitting between them. The CDR3 has 13 residues. This chain's CDR3 is CASSHPSRGEQYF. CDR3 bases: TGTGCCAGCAGCCACCCGAGTAGGGGCGAGCAGTACTTC.

The chain uses TRBV28 and TRBJ1-6; D not resolved. Germline CDR1 and CDR2: MDHEN and SYDVKM. V was pared by 3 bases and J by 7 bases, with 10 bases between. The CDR3 is made up of 14 amino acids. CDR3 bases: TGTGCCAGCAGTTTTCTGGCCAACAATTCACCCCTCCACTTT. It yields the protein CASSFLANNSPLHF.

The chain is built from TRBV15 and TRBJ2-3; D might be TRBD1 (5 bases). Trimming pared 3 bases from V and 1 base from J, leaving 14 bases between. The germline CDR1 and CDR2 sequences are LNHNV and YYDKDF (reference sequence). The CDR3 covers 16 residues. The CDR3 DNA reads TGTGCCACCAGCAGGGCTCCAGGGCCCGGCACAGATACGCAGTATTTT. Amino acid sequence: CATSRAPGPGTDTQYF.

This chain connects TRBV15 to TRBJ2-5; 15 positions agree with TRBD2. The V segment lost 5 bases and the J segment 5 bases; nucleotides outside the gene matches: 12. The CDR3 is 18 residues long. The germline gives CDR1 LNHNV, CDR2 YYDKDF (reference sequence). The CDR3 loop is CATSLRTSGGAEEETQYF. DNA of the CDR3: TGTGCCACCAGCCTCCGGACTAGCGGGGGGGCCGAGGAGGAGACCCAGTACTTC.

This clone occurred a few times. The gene calls are TRBV4-3 and TRBJ1-6; D perhaps matches TRBD1 (5 bases). The CDR3 consists of 13 residues. Germline CDR1 reads LGHNA; CDR2 reads YSLEER. The V end was cut by 0 bases, the J end by 16 bases, with 13 bases between. The CDR3 DNA reads TGCGCCAGCAGCCAAGAGTCTTTAGGGGTTCTCCACTTT. Translated, it gives CASSQESLGVLHF.

The genes are TRBV11-2 and TRBJ1-4, with D tentatively TRBD1 (6 bases). CDR1 SGHAT and CDR2 FQNNGV come from the germline V gene. Trimming removed 4 bases from V and 5 bases from J, with 14 bases in between. The CDR3 runs to 15 residues. This CDR3 is CASSCGQKVNEKLFF. In DNA, the CDR3 is TGTGCCAGCAGCTGCGGACAGAAGGTCAATGAAAAACTGTTTTTT.

This clone was observed a few times. The chain combines TRBV4-3 with TRBJ2-1; D is undetermined. V was trimmed by 0 bases and J by 7 bases, leaving 7 bases between them. Germline-derived CDR1 and CDR2 are LGHNA and YSLEER. This CDR3 has 13 residues. The CDR3: CASSQDQVNEQFF. CDR3 bases: TGCGCCAGCAGCCAAGATCAGGTTAATGAGCAGTTCTTC.

V and J are TRBV10-2 and TRBJ2-7, with 13 bases lining up with TRBD2. Germline V gene sequence: CDR1 WSHSY, CDR2 SAAADI. Unmatched junction bases numbered 5, after V lost 7 bases and J lost 2 bases. This CDR3 region has 15 residues. In DNA, the CDR3 is TGCGCCAGCAACCTAACTAGCGGGAGGGCCTACGAGCAGTACTTC. It translates to CASNLTSGRAYEQYF.

The chain links TRBV5-1 to TRBJ2-2; 7 nucleotides line up with TRBD2. The CDR3 has 18 residues. The ends lost 4 bases at V and 2 bases at J; junction bases unmatched: 14. Germline V gene lookup returns CDR1 SGHRS and CDR2 YFSETQ. The DNA for the CDR3 is TGCGCCAGCAGCAAGCCCGATTTGGAGCGGGAAAACACCGGGGAGCTGTTTTTT. This codes for CASSKPDLERENTGELFF.

The J gene is TRBJ2-7, the V gene TRBV27, with D unclear. The V and J ends lost 5 bases and 0 bases respectively, with 11 bases between them. CDR3 length: 14 residues. CDR1 and CDR2 (germline): MNHEY, SMNVEV (reference sequence). As DNA, the CDR3 is TGTGCCAGCAGTCTCAGCGTAAACTCCTACGAGCAGTACTTC. It translates to CASSLSVNSYEQYF.

The chain employs TRBV4-1 and TRBJ1-1, with 9 bases lining up with TRBD1. Germline values: CDR1 MGHRA, CDR2 YSYEKL. Trimming cost V 5 bases and J 1 base; bases outside gene matches: 5. The CDR3 is 15 amino acids. For the CDR3, the DNA is TGCGCCAGCAGCGGCGGGGACAGGGCGAACACTGAAGCTTTCTTT. This sequence encodes CASSGGDRANTEAFF.

The rearrangement links TRBV14 to TRBJ2-2; D unresolved. CDR3 length: 15 amino acids. Germline V gene data show CDR1 as SGHDN and CDR2 as FVKESK. The V end was cut by 3 bases, the J end by 6 bases, with 14 bases between. The chain's CDR3 is CASSQCADTAGELFF. The CDR3 nucleotides read TGTGCCAGCAGCCAGTGTGCCGACACCGCCGGGGAGCTGTTTTTT.